The rows below give T cell receptor beta chains drawn from one sample of a study of memory CD4+ T cells and cytomegalovirus serostatus. Only in-frame clones appear in the TCRdb table, and some are missing; sequencing was by immunoSEQ multiplex PCR. The data show under 80,000 clones, 78% seen once. Sequencing used memory CD4+ T cells from blood. These receptors all stem from an adult in good health and CMV-seropositive. Each CDR3 is given with its conserved first and last residue. A D gene is named only where the DNA matches it firmly. A row's size may be missing; if present it is once, few, many or a size class.

V gene: TRBV15
D gene: NA
clone size: NA
J gene: TRBJ2-1
CDR3 protein: CATSRELRGGYNEQFF
CDR3 DNA: TGTGCCACCAGCAGAGAACTGAGAGGGGGATACAATGAGCAGTTCTTC

V gene: TRBV18
D gene: NA
clone size: NA
J gene: TRBJ1-3
CDR3 protein: CASSPPPKGAGNTIYF
CDR3 DNA: TGTGCCAGCTCACCCCCCCCCAAGGGCGCAGGGAACACCATATATTTT

V gene: TRBV11-2
D gene: NA
clone size: NA
J gene: TRBJ2-2
CDR3 protein: CASTRLSNTGELFF
CDR3 DNA: TGTGCCAGCACCAGGTTATCGAACACCGGGGAGCTGTTTTTT

V gene: TRBV11-3
D gene: NA
clone size: few
J gene: TRBJ1-5
CDR3 protein: CASSLDGSIPQPQHF
CDR3 DNA: TGTGCCAGCAGCTTAGACGGGAGCATCCCTCAGCCCCAGCATTTT

V gene: TRBV5-6
D gene: TRBD1
clone size: few
J gene: TRBJ1-6
CDR3 protein: CASSLRDRGSPLHF
CDR3 DNA: TGTGCCAGCAGCTTGCGGGACAGGGGGTCACCCCTCCACTTT

V gene: TRBV2
D gene: NA
clone size: NA
J gene: TRBJ1-2
CDR3 protein: CASSDGVGQRGYTF
CDR3 DNA: TGTGCCAGCAGTGACGGTGTGGGACAACGCGGCTACACCTTC

V gene: TRBV7-2
D gene: NA
clone size: once
J gene: TRBJ2-3
CDR3 protein: CASSLGNVAVGDTQYF
CDR3 DNA: TGTGCCAGCAGCTTAGGTAATGTAGCGGTCGGAGATACGCAGTATTTT

V gene: TRBV6-6
D gene: NA
clone size: NA
J gene: TRBJ2-7
CDR3 protein: CASSFRVYEQYF
CDR3 DNA: TGTGCCAGCAGTTTCAGGGTGTACGAGCAGTACTTC

V gene: TRBV6-5
D gene: TRBD1
clone size: NA
J gene: TRBJ1-3
CDR3 protein: CASSYSGTGDENTIYF
CDR3 DNA: TGTGCCAGCAGTTACTCAGGGACAGGGGACGAAAACACCATATATTTT

V gene: TRBV7-9
D gene: NA
clone size: NA
J gene: TRBJ2-3
CDR3 protein: CASSLGRFMDTPNTQYF
CDR3 DNA: TGTGCCAGCAGCTTGGGGCGTTTTATGGATACCCCCAATACGCAGTATTTT

V gene: TRBV5-1
D gene: TRBD1
clone size: NA
J gene: TRBJ2-1
CDR3 protein: CASSPTGGSRGNEQFF
CDR3 DNA: TGCGCCAGCAGCCCCACAGGGGGCTCCCGGGGGAATGAGCAGTTCTTC

V gene: TRBV5-1
D gene: NA
clone size: NA
J gene: TRBJ1-3
CDR3 protein: CASSLGFVGSGNTIYF
CDR3 DNA: TGCGCCAGCAGCTTGGGGTTTGTTGGCTCTGGAAACACCATATATTTT

V gene: TRBV13
D gene: NA
clone size: NA
J gene: TRBJ1-3
CDR3 protein: CASSHTGLVDTIYF
CDR3 DNA: TGTGCCAGCAGCCACACCGGATTGGTAGACACCATATATTTT

V gene: TRBV2
D gene: NA
clone size: NA
J gene: TRBJ2-1
CDR3 protein: CASLATRGLGQFF
CDR3 DNA: TGTGCCAGCTTAGCTACCCGGGGGCTAGGGCAGTTCTTC

V gene: TRBV7-7
D gene: TRBD1
clone size: NA
J gene: TRBJ2-5
CDR3 protein: CASSPTTGVYETQYF
CDR3 DNA: TGTGCCAGCAGCCCTACGACAGGGGTTTACGAGACCCAGTACTTC

V gene: TRBV6-1
D gene: NA
clone size: NA
J gene: TRBJ1-5
CDR3 protein: CASSEVYSGFNQPQHF
CDR3 DNA: TGTGCCAGCAGTGAAGTCTACAGTGGATTCAATCAGCCCCAGCATTTT

V gene: TRBV1
D gene: NA
clone size: NA
J gene: TRBJ2-2
CDR3 protein: CTRGSTNTGELFF
CDR3 DNA: TGCACCAGGGGGTCCACTAACACCGGGGAGCTGTTTTTT

V gene: TRBV4-1
D gene: TRBD2
clone size: NA
J gene: TRBJ2-2
CDR3 protein: CASSHVGGGASGELFF
CDR3 DNA: TGCGCCAGCAGCCATGTTGGGGGAGGGGCTAGCGGGGAGCTGTTTTTT

V gene: TRBV30
D gene: TRBD1
clone size: NA
J gene: TRBJ1-2
CDR3 protein: CAYQRDRVHYGYTF
CDR3 DNA: TGTGCCTACCAGCGGGACAGGGTGCACTATGGCTACACCTTC

V gene: TRBV7-2
D gene: TRBD1
clone size: NA
J gene: TRBJ1-2
CDR3 protein: CASSGRQGFGGYTF
CDR3 DNA: TGTGCCAGTTCGGGGAGACAGGGGTTTGGTGGCTACACCTTC

V gene: TRBV6-1
D gene: TRBD1
clone size: once
J gene: TRBJ1-2
CDR3 protein: CASSVRGGQSGYTF
CDR3 DNA: TGTGCCAGCAGTGTCCGAGGGGGACAGAGCGGCTACACCTTC

V gene: TRBV19
D gene: NA
clone size: NA
J gene: TRBJ1-1
CDR3 protein: CASSTVGLRAENTEAFF
CDR3 DNA: TGTGCCAGTAGTACGGTGGGTTTGAGGGCGGAGAACACTGAAGCTTTCTTT

V gene: TRBV18
D gene: TRBD1
clone size: NA
J gene: TRBJ1-1
CDR3 protein: CASLSTPGQFEAFF
CDR3 DNA: TGTGCCAGCTTATCTACCCCGGGACAGTTTGAAGCTTTCTTT

V gene: TRBV7-9
D gene: NA
clone size: NA
J gene: TRBJ2-5
CDR3 protein: CASSLPQGWAGETQYF
CDR3 DNA: TGTGCCAGCAGCTTGCCCCAGGGGTGGGCTGGAGAGACCCAGTACTTC

V gene: TRBV15
D gene: TRBD1
clone size: NA
J gene: TRBJ1-3
CDR3 protein: CATSGDRASGNTIYF
CDR3 DNA: TGTGCCACCAGCGGCGACAGGGCCTCTGGAAACACCATATATTTT

V gene: TRBV11-2
D gene: NA
clone size: NA
J gene: TRBJ2-7
CDR3 protein: CASSLGPSYEQYF
CDR3 DNA: TGTGCCAGCAGCTTAGGCCCTTCCTACGAGCAGTACTTC

V gene: TRBV6-1
D gene: NA
clone size: NA
J gene: TRBJ2-5
CDR3 protein: CASTQDGNQETQYF
CDR3 DNA: TGTGCCAGCACCCAAGACGGAAACCAAGAGACCCAGTACTTC

V gene: TRBV6-1
D gene: NA
clone size: few
J gene: TRBJ1-2
CDR3 protein: CASSEWGTWTVSGDGYTF
CDR3 DNA: TGTGCCAGCAGTGAATGGGGGACCTGGACCGTTTCAGGAGATGGCTACACCTTC

V gene: TRBV5-1
D gene: TRBD2
clone size: NA
J gene: TRBJ2-3
CDR3 protein: CASSSSGGPSTDTQYF
CDR3 DNA: TGCGCCAGCAGCTCTAGCGGGGGGCCTAGCACAGATACGCAGTATTTT

V gene: TRBV5-6
D gene: TRBD2
clone size: NA
J gene: TRBJ2-3
CDR3 protein: CASSLELAGADTQYF
CDR3 DNA: TGTGCCAGCAGCTTGGAGTTAGCGGGGGCAGATACGCAGTATTTT

V gene: TRBV29-1
D gene: NA
clone size: NA
J gene: TRBJ1-3
CDR3 protein: CSVEKNRNTIYF
CDR3 DNA: TGCAGCGTTGAAAAGAATAGAAACACCATATATTTT

V gene: TRBV19
D gene: TRBD1
clone size: NA
J gene: TRBJ1-6
CDR3 protein: CASSQGAGSPLHF
CDR3 DNA: TGTGCCAGTAGCCAGGGGGCCGGTTCACCCCTCCACTTT

V gene: TRBV18
D gene: NA
clone size: NA
J gene: TRBJ2-2
CDR3 protein: CASSPPATGPTGELFF
CDR3 DNA: TGTGCCAGCTCACCACCGGCTACGGGGCCCACCGGGGAGCTGTTTTTT

V gene: TRBV10-2
D gene: NA
clone size: NA
J gene: TRBJ1-3
CDR3 protein: CASSGGPNSGNTIYF
CDR3 DNA: TGCGCCAGCAGTGGGGGACCCAACTCTGGAAACACCATATATTTT

V gene: TRBV27
D gene: NA
clone size: few
J gene: TRBJ1-3
CDR3 protein: CASSPSGGGTGNTIYF
CDR3 DNA: TGTGCCAGCAGTCCCTCGGGGGGGGGAACTGGAAACACCATATATTTT

V gene: TRBV5-1
D gene: TRBD1
clone size: NA
J gene: TRBJ2-3
CDR3 protein: CASSLRTGKNTDTQYF
CDR3 DNA: TGCGCCAGCAGCTTACGGACAGGAAAAAACACAGATACGCAGTATTTT

V gene: TRBV2
D gene: NA
clone size: NA
J gene: TRBJ1-6
CDR3 protein: CASSEEIGGANSPLHF
CDR3 DNA: TGTGCCAGCAGTGAAGAAATCGGGGGCGCTAATTCACCCCTCCACTTT

V gene: TRBV29-1
D gene: TRBD1
clone size: NA
J gene: TRBJ1-5
CDR3 protein: CSVQTGGDQPQHF
CDR3 DNA: TGCAGCGTCCAGACAGGGGGCGATCAGCCCCAGCATTTT

V gene: TRBV29-1
D gene: NA
clone size: NA
J gene: TRBJ2-2
CDR3 protein: CSFGQNTGELFF
CDR3 DNA: TGCAGCTTCGGACAGAACACCGGGGAGCTGTTTTTT

V gene: TRBV19
D gene: TRBD2
clone size: few
J gene: TRBJ2-1
CDR3 protein: CASRPKGLIRSNNEQFF
CDR3 DNA: TGTGCCAGTAGACCTAAGGGACTAATTAGAAGCAACAATGAGCAGTTCTTC

V gene: TRBV14
D gene: NA
clone size: NA
J gene: TRBJ1-2
CDR3 protein: CASSPGLYGYTF
CDR3 DNA: TGTGCCAGCAGCCCTGGACTTTATGGCTACACCTTC

V gene: TRBV5-6
D gene: TRBD2
clone size: NA
J gene: TRBJ2-5
CDR3 protein: CASSFGGGAYQETQYF
CDR3 DNA: TGTGCCAGCAGCTTCGGCGGGGGGGCGTACCAAGAGACCCAGTACTTC

V gene: TRBV6-1
D gene: NA
clone size: NA
J gene: TRBJ2-7
CDR3 protein: CASSEELVEAGEQYF
CDR3 DNA: TGTGCCAGCAGTGAAGAACTCGTGGAGGCAGGGGAGCAGTACTTC

V gene: TRBV7-8
D gene: NA
clone size: NA
J gene: TRBJ1-1
CDR3 protein: CASKLPNTEAFF
CDR3 DNA: TGTGCCAGCAAACTCCCTAACACTGAAGCTTTCTTT

V gene: TRBV5-6
D gene: NA
clone size: NA
J gene: TRBJ2-1
CDR3 protein: CASSLYGEQFF
CDR3 DNA: TGTGCCAGCAGCTTGTATGGGGAGCAGTTCTTC